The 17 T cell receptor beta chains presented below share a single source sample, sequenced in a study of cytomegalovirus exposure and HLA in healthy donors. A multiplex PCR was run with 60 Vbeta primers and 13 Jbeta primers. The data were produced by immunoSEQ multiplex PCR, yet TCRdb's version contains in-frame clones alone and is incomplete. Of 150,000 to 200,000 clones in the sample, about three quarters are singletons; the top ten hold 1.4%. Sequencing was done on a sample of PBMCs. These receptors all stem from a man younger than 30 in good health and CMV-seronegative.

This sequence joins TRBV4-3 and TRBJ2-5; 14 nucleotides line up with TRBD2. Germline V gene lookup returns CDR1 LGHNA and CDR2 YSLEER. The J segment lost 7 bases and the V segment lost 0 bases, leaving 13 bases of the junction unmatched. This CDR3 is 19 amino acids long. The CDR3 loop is CASSQDPPGLAGVSRTQYF. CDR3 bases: TGCGCCAGCAGCCAAGATCCCCCGGGACTAGCGGGGGTTAGCCGGACCCAGTACTTC.

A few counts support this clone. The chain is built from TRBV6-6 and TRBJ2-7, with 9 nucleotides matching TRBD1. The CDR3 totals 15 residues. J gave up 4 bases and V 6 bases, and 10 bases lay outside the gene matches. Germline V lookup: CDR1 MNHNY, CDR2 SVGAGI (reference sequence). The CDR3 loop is CASRYPGQGMYEQYF. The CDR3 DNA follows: TGTGCCAGCAGGTACCCGGGACAGGGAATGTACGAGCAGTACTTC.

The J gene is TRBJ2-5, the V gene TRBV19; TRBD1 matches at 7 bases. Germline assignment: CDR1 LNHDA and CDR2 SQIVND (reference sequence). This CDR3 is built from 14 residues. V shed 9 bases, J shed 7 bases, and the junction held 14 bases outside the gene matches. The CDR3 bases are TGTGCCAGCGCCCCGACAGGGTTCAAAGTGACCCAGTACTTC. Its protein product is CASAPTGFKVTQYF.

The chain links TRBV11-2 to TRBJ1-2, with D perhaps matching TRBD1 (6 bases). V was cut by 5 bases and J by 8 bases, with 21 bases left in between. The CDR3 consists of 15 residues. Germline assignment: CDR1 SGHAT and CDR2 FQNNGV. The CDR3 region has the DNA TGTGCCAGCAGCCGACGGACAGCCCGGAGCGTCGGCTACACCTTC. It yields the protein CASSRRTARSVGYTF. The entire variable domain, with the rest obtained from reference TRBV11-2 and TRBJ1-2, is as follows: EAGVAQSPRYKIIEKRQSVAFWCNPISGHATLYWYQQILGQGPKLLIQFQNNGVVDDSQLPKDRFSAERLKGVDSTLKIQPAKLEDSAVYLCASSRRTARSVGYTFGSGTRLTVV.

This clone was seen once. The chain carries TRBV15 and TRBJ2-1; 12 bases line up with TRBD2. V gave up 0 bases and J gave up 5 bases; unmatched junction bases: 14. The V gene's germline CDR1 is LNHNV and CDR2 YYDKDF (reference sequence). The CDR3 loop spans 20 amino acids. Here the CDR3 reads CATSRDVFRTSGNVDNEQFF. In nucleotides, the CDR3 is TGTGCCACCAGCAGAGATGTTTTCAGGACTAGCGGGAATGTAGACAATGAGCAGTTCTTC.

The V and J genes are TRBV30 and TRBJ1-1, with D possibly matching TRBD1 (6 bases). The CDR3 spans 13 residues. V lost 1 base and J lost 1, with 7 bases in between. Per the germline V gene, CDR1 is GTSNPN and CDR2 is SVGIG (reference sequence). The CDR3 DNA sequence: TGTGCCTGGAGTGCGACAGGGAACACTGAAGCTTTCTTT. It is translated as CAWSATGNTEAFF.

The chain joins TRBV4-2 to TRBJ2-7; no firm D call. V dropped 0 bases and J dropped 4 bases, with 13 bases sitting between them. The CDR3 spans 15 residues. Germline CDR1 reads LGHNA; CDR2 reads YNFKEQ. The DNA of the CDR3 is TGTGCCAGCAGCCAAGATGCGGCGCCCATTTACGAGCAGTACTTC. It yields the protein CASSQDAAPIYEQYF.

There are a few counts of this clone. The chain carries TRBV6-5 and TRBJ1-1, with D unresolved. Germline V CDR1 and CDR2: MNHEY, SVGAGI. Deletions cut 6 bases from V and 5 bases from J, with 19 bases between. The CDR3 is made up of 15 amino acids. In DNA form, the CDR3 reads TGTGCCAGCAGGCGGCACGGGGAAGGTGGTACTGAAGCTTTCTTT. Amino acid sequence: CASRRHGEGGTEAFF.

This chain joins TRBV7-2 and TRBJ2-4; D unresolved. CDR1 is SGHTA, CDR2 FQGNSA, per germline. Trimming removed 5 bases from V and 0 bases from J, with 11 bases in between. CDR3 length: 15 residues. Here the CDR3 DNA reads TGTGCCAGCAGCCCTAAGAGTATAGCCAAAAACATTCAGTACTTC. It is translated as CASSPKSIAKNIQYF.

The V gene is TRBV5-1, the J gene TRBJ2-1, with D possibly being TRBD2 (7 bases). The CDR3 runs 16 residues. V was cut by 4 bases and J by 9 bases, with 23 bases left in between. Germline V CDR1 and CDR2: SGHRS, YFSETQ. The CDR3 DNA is TGCGCCAGCAGCCCGACCTCGGGGGGCTCGGGTGGTGAGCAGTTCTTC. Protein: CASSPTSGGSGGEQFF.

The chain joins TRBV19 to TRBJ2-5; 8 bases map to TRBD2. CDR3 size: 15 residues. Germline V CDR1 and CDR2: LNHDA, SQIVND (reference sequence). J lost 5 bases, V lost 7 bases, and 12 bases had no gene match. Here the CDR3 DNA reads TGTGCCAGTACCCCTCTAGCGGGTCAGGGGGAGACCCAGTACTTC. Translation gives CASTPLAGQGETQYF.

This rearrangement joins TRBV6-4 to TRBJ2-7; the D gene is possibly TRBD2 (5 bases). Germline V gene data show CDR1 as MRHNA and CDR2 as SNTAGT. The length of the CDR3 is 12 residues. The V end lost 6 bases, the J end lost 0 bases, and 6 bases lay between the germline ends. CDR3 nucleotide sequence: TGTGCCAGCAGGGGGAGCTCCTACGAGCAGTACTTC. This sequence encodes CASRGSSYEQYF.

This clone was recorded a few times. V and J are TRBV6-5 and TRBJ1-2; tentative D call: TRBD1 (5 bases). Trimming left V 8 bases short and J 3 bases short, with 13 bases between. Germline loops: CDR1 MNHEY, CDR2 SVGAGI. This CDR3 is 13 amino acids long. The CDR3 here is CASSIGGYYGYTF. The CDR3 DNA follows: TGTGCCAGCTCCATCGGGGGGTACTATGGCTACACCTTC.

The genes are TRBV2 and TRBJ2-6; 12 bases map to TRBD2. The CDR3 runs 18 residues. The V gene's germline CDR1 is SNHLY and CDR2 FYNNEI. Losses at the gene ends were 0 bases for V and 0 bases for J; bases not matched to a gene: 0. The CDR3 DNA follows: TGTGCCAGCAGTGAAGCGGGACTAGCGGGCTCTGGGGCCAACGTCCTGACTTTC. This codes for CASSEAGLAGSGANVLTF.

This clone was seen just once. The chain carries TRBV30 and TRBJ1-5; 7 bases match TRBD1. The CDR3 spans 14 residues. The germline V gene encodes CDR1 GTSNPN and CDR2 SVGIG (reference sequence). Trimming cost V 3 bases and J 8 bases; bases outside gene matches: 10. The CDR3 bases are TGTGCCTGGAGCCGGGACAGCTCACGTGAGCCCCAGCATTTT. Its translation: CAWSRDSSREPQHF.

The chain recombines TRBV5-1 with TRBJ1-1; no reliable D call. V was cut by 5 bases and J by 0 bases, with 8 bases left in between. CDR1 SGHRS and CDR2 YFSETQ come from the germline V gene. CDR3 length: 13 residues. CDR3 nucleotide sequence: TGCGCCAGCAGTAGAGAAGTGAACACTGAAGCTTTCTTT. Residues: CASSREVNTEAFF.

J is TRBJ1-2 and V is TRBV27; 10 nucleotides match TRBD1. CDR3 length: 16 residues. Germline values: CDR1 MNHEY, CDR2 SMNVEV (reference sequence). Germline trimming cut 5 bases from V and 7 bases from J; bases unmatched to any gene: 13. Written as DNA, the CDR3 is TGTGCCAGCAGTACCGGAACCGGGACAGGGGTCGGTGGCTACACCTTC. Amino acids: CASSTGTGTGVGGYTF.